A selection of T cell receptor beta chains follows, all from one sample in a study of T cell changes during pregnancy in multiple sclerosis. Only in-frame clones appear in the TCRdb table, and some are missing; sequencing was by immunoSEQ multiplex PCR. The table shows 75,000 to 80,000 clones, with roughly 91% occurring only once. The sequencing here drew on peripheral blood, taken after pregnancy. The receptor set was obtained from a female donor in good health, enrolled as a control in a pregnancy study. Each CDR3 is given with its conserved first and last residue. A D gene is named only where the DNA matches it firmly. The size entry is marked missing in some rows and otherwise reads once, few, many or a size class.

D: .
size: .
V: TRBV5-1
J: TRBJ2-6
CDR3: CASSFYSGANVLTF
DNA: TGCGCCAGCAGCTTCTATTCTGGGGCCAACGTCCTGACTTTC

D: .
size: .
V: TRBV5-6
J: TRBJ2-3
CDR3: CASSFSRRTSSTDTQYF
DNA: TGTGCCAGCAGCTTTTCCCGTCGGACTTCTAGCACAGATACGCAGTATTTT

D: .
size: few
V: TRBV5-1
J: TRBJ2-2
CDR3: CASSLSGGGELFF
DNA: TGCGCCAGCAGCCTTAGCGGAGGCGGGGAGCTGTTTTTT

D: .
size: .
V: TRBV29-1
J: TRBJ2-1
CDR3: CSVATRESYNEQFF
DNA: TGCAGCGTCGCCACTAGAGAGTCCTACAATGAGCAGTTCTTC

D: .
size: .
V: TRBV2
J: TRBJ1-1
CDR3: CASTGSLNTEAFF
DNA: TGTGCCAGCACTGGCTCCTTGAACACTGAAGCTTTCTTT

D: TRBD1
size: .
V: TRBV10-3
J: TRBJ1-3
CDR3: CAISGGPTGGDDTIYF
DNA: TGTGCCATCAGTGGGGGACCCACAGGGGGCGACGACACCATATATTTT

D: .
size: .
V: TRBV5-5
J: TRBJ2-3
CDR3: CASSLGLQDTDTQYF
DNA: TGTGCCAGCAGCTTGGGTTTGCAGGACACAGATACGCAGTATTTT

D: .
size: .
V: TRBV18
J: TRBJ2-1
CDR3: CASSPQGNEQFF
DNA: TGTGCCAGCTCACCCCAGGGCAATGAGCAGTTCTTC

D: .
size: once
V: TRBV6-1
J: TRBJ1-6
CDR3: CASSSREMGNSPLHF
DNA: TGTGCCAGCTCCTCCCGGGAGATGGGTAATTCACCCCTCCACTTT

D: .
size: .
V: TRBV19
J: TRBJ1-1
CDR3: CASMSRGEAFF
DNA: TGTGCCAGTATGAGTCGGGGTGAAGCTTTCTTT

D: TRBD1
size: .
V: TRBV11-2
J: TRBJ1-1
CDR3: CASRSTGTGGGEAFF
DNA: TGTGCCAGCAGATCCACCGGGACAGGGGGCGGTGAAGCTTTCTTT

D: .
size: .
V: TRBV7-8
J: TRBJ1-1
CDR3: CASSFIEDSEAFF
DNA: TGTGCCAGCAGCTTCATCGAGGACAGTGAAGCTTTCTTT

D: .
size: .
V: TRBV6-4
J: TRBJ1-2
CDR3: CASSDGVGGGYTF
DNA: TGTGCCAGCAGTGACGGGGTAGGGGGTGGCTACACCTTC

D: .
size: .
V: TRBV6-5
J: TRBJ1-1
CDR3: CASTAGHLSNTEAFF
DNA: TGTGCCAGCACGGCGGGGCATCTTAGCAACACTGAAGCTTTCTTT

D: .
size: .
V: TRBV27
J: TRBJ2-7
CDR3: CASSRTAYEQYF
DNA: TGTGCCAGCAGTCGGACAGCTTACGAGCAGTACTTC

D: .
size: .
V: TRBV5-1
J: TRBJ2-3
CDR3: CASSLGGNTDTQYF
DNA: TGCGCCAGCAGCCTTGGGGGGAACACAGATACGCAGTATTTT

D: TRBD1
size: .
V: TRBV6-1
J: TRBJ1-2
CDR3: CASSELGRGLGYTF
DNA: TGTGCCAGCAGTGAGCTCGGAAGGGGGCTGGGCTACACCTTC

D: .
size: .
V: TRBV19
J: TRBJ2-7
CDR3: CASTPSLIRATGIYEQYF
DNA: TGTGCCAGTACCCCCTCCCTGATCAGAGCGACAGGAATCTACGAGCAGTACTTC

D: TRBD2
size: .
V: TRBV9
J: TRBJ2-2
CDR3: CASSPTRLAVNTGELFF
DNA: TGTGCCAGCAGCCCTACTCGACTAGCGGTGAACACCGGGGAGCTGTTTTTT

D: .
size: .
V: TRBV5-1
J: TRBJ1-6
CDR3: CASSLSTGGNSPLHF
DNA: TGCGCCAGCAGCTTGAGTACGGGGGGTAATTCACCCCTCCACTTT

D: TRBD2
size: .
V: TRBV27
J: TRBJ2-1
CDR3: CASRWPGLADYNEQFF
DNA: TGTGCCAGCAGATGGCCGGGACTAGCGGATTACAATGAGCAGTTCTTC

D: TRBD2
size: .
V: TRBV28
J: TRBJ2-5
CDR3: CASSLFGTSGRGRETQYF
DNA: TGTGCCAGCAGTTTATTCGGGACTAGCGGGAGAGGGAGGGAGACCCAGTACTTC

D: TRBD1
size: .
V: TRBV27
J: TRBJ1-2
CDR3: CASTYAGQGNGYTF
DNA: TGTGCCAGCACCTATGCGGGACAGGGGAACGGCTACACCTTC

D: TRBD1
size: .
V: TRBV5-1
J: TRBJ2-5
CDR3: CASSLGLQGDETQYF
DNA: TGCGCCAGCAGCTTGGGTCTACAGGGGGACGAGACCCAGTACTTC